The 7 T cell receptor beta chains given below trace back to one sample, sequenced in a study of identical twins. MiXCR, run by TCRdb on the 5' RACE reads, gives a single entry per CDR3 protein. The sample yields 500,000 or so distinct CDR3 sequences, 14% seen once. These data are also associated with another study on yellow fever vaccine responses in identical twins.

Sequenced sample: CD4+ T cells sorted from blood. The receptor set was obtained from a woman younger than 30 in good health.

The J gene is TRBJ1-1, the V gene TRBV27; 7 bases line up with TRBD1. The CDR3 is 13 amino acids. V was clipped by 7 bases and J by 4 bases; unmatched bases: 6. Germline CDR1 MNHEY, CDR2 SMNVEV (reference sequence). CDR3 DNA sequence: TGTGCCAGCAAGACGCGACAGGGCACTGAAGCTTTCTTT. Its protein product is CASKTRQGTEAFF.

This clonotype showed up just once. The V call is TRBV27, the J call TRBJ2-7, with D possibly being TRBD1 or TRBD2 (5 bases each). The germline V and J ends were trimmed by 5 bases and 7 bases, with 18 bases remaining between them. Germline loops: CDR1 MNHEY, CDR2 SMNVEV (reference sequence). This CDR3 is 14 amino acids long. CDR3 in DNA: TGTGCCAGCAGTCTAGAGGGGCCTGCGAGGGAGCAGTACTTC. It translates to CASSLEGPAREQYF.

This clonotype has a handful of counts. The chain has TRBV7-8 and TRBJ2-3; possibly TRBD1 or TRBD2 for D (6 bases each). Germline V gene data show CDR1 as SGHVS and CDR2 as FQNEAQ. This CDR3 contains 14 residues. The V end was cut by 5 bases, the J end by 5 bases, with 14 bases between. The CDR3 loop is CASSPEGGVDTQYF. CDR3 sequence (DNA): TGTGCCAGCAGCCCGGAGGGGGGCGTAGATACGCAGTATTTT.

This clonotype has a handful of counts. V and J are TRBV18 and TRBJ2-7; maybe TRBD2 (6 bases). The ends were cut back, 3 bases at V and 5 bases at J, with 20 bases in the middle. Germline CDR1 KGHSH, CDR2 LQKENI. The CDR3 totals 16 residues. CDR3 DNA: TGTGCCAGCTCACCGCGCGGGGATCCAGGGCCGGACGAGCAGTACTTC. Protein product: CASSPRGDPGPDEQYF. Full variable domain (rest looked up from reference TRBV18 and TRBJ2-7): NAGVMQNPRHLVRRRGQEARLRCSPMKGHSHVYWYRQLPEEGLKFMVYLQKENIIDESGMPKERFSAEFPKEGPSILRIQQVVRGDSAAYFCASSPRGDPGPDEQYFGPGTRLTVT.

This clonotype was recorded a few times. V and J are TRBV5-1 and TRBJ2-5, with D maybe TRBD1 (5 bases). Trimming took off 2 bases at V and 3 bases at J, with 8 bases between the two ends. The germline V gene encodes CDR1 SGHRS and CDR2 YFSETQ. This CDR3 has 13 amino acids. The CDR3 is CASSFQGKETQYF. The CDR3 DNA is TGCGCCAGCAGCTTCCAGGGAAAAGAGACCCAGTACTTC.

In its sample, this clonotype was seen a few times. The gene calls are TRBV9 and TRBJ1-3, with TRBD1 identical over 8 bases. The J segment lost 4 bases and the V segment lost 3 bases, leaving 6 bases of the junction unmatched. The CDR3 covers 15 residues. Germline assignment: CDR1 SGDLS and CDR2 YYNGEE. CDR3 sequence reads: CASSGFQGAGNTIYF. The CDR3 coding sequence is TGTGCCAGCAGCGGCTTCCAGGGGGCGGGAAACACCATATATTTT.

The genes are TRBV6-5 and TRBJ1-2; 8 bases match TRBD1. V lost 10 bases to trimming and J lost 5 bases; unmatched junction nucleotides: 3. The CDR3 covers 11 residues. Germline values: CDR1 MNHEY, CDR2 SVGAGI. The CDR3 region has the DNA TGTGCCACACGACAGGGGTATGGCTACACCTTC. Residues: CATRQGYGYTF.